Described below is a single TCR beta chain sequence and its context. Germline V gene sequence: CDR1 SGHDN, CDR2 FVKESK. The length of the CDR3 is 20 residues. V lost 3 bases, J lost 4 bases, and 17 bases stayed unmatched. These data are taken from a study of blood T cell repertoires in COVID-19. About the research overall: The cDNA or gDNA used as material had been derived from T cells, B-cell-depleted T cells, or PBMCs.

Clones were read by immunoSEQ multiplex PCR, and TCRdb kept only the in-frame ones, dropping some. The data contain around 150,000 clones, about 81% of them seen just once; the ten biggest clones take up about a tenth. The specimen was peripheral blood. The chain employs TRBV14 and TRBJ1-4; 10 bases line up with TRBD1. The sequence came from a human donor in a cohort sampled during active COVID-19. The CDR3 nucleotides read TGTGCCAGCAGCCATCGCGGGGACCGGGACAGGGGTTTCGGTAATGAAAAACTGTTTTTT. Its translation is CASSHRGDRDRGFGNEKLFF.